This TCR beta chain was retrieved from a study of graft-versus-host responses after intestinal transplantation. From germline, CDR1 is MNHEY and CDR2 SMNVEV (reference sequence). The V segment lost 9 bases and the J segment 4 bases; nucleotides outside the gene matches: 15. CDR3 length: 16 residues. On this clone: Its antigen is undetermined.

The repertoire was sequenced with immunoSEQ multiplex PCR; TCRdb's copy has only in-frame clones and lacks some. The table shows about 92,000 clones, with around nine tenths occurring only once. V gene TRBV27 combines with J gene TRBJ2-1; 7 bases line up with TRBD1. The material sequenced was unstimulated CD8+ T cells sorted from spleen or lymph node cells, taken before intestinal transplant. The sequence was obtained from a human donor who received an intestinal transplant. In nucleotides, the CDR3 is TGTGCCAGTACCCGCCTCGACAGGGTTGAGTACAATGAGCAGTTCTTC. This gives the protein CASTRLDRVEYNEQFF.